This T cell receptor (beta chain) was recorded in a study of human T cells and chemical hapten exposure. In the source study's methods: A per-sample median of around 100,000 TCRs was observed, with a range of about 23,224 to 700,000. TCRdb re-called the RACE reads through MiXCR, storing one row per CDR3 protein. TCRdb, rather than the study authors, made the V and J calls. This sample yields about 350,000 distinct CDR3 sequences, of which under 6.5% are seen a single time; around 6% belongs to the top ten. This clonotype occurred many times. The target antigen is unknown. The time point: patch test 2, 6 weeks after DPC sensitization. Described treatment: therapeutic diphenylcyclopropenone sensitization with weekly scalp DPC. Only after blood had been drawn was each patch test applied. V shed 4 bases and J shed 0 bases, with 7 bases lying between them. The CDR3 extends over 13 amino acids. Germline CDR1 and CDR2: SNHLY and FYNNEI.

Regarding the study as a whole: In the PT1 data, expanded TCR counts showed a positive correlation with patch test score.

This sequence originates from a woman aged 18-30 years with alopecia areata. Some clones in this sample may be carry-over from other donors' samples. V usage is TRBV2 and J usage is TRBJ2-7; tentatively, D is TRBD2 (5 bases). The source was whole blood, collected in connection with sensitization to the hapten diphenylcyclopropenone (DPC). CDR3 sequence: CASSGESSYEQYF. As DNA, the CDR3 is TGTGCCAGCAGTGGGGAGAGCTCCTACGAGCAGTACTTC.